This is a list of T cell receptor beta chains from one sample in a study of shared clonotypes between healthy human individuals. Sequencing used immunoSEQ multiplex PCR; TCRdb keeps in-frame clones, though not all of them. The sample lists 1.5 million to 2.5 million clones; about 95% were seen once. The sequenced material came from naive CD8+ T cells sorted from blood. These receptors were taken from a man between 18 and 29 years old in good health. Both conserved end residues are trimmed from each CDR3.

j_call v_call cdr3_aa
TRBJ2-5 TRBV28 ASSLAGERETQY
TRBJ1-6 TRBV20-1 SADRGFALH
TRBJ2-3 TRBV7-3 ASSLGHIDTQY
TRBJ1-5 TRBV5-4 ASSLGQGSNQPQH
TRBJ2-3 TRBV5-6 ASSHLWGQGIDTQY
TRBJ1-5 TRBV6-6 ASSYSPGLGQPQH
TRBJ1-2 TRBV13 ASSWGSSQWYGYT
TRBJ2-5 TRBV7-6 ASRLDLYQETQY
TRBJ2-7 TRBV6-1 ASSAFRRPKRIYEEQY
TRBJ2-7 TRBV4-3 ASSHGFGKSYEQY
TRBJ2-7 TRBV9 ASSLGPADEQY
TRBJ2-2 TRBV4-1 ASSQDFWGAENTGELF
TRBJ2-5 TRBV28 ASSLLGAGETQY
TRBJ2-2 TRBV19 ASSIAGTSGGTGELF